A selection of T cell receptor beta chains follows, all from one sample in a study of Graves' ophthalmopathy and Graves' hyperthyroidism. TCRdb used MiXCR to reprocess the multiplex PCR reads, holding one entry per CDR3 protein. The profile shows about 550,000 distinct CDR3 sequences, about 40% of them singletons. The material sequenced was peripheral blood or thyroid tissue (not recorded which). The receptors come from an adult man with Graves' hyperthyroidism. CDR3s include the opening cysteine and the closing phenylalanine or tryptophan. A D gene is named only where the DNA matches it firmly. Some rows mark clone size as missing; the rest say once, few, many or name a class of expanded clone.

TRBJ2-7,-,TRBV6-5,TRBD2,TGTGCCAGCAGCCGCGGACTAGCCTCCGGCTACGAGCAGTACTTC,CASSRGLASGYEQYF
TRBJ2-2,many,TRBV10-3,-,TGTGCCATCAGTGAGAAACAGGATAACACCGGGGAGCTGTTTTTT,CAISEKQDNTGELFF
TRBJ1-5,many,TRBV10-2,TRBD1,TGCGCCAGCCAGGGTCTACAGGGGGTCGATCAGCCCCAGCATTTT,CASQGLQGVDQPQHF
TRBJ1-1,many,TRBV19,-,TGTGCCAGTAGTTCCGTGGGATTTGGCACTGAAGCTTTCTTT,CASSSVGFGTEAFF
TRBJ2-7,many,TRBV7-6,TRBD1,TGTGCCAGCAGCTCAGAGGACAGGGGGGCCTACGAGCAGTACTTC,CASSSEDRGAYEQYF
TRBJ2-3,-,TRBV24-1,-,TGTGCCACCAGTGATTCGACAGGAGGAGTCACAGATACGCAGTATTTT,CATSDSTGGVTDTQYF
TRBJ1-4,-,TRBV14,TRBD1,TGTGCCAGCAGCCAAGGAACCGGGACAGGGGTGTTTGGAACTAATGAAAAACTGTTTTTT,CASSQGTGTGVFGTNEKLFF
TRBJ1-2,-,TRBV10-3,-,TGTGCCAGCAGAGATCCCGGCACCTCTGGAAACACCTTC,CASRDPGTSGNTF
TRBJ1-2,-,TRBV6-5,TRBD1,TGTGCCAGCAGTTGGGGACAGGGGTCTGGAGGTGGCTACACCTTC,CASSWGQGSGGGYTF
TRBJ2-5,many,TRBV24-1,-,TGTGCCACCAGTGATTACGGGAACAAAGAGACCCAGTACTTC,CATSDYGNKETQYF
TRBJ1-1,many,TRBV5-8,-,TGTGCCAGCAGCCCAATTGGGGGGGTCGCTTTCTTT,CASSPIGGVAFF
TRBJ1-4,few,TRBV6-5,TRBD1,TGTGCCAGCAGTAGGGGGCTCACCAGGGAAAAACTGTTTTTT,CASSRGLTREKLFF
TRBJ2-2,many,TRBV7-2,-,TGTGCCAGCAGCTTAGCGGCCAGTACCGGGGAGCTGTTTTTT,CASSLAASTGELFF
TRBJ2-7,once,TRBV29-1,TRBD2,TGCAGCTTAGGAGGGACTAGTGTCTACAAGCAGTACTTC,CSLGGTSVYKQYF
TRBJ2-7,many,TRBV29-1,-,TGCAGCGGTGAGTCAGGGTCCTACGAGCAGTACTTC,CSGESGSYEQYF
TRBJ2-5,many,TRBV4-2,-,TGTGCCAGCAGCCAGGGGAACGAAGAGACCCAGTACTTC,CASSQGNEETQYF
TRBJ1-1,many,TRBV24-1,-,TGTGCCACCAGTGATTCGGGGGAGACTGAAGCTTTCTTT,CATSDSGETEAFF
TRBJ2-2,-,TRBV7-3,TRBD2,TGTGCCAGCAGCCTAAGCACCGGGACTAGCGGGAGCTTTGGTACCGGGGAGCTGTTTTTT,CASSLSTGTSGSFGTGELFF
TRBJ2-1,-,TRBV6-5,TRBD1,TGTGCCAGCAGCCCCTTAAGACAGGGTTGGAACATTGAGCAGTTCTTC,CASSPLRQGWNIEQFF
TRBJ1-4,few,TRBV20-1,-,TGCAGTGCTGACGGCCCCGGAGGGAGTGAAAAACTGTTTTTT,CSADGPGGSEKLFF
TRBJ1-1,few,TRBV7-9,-,TGTGCCAGCAGCTTACAATCCCTGAACACTGAAGCTTTCTTT,CASSLQSLNTEAFF
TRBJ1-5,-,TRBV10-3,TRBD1,TGTGCCATCAGCCCCGACAGGGGAGGTCAGCCCCAGCATTTT,CAISPDRGGQPQHF
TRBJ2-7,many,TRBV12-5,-,TGTGCTAGTGGTTTGAACTACGAGCAGTACTTC,CASGLNYEQYF
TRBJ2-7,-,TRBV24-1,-,TGTGCCACCAGTGTGGGGGGACAGCGCTATTCGTACGAGCAGTACTTC,CATSVGGQRYSYEQYF
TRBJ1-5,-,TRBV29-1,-,TGCAGCGTTGAAGATTCGACTAGCGGGACCCAGCATTTT,CSVEDSTSGTQHF
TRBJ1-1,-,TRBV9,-,TGTGCCAGCAGCTCACGGACAGAACACACTGAAGCTTTCTTT,CASSSRTEHTEAFF
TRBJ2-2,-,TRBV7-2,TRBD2,TGTGCCAGCAGCGGGACCGGGACTAGCGTCACCGGGGAGCTGTTTTTT,CASSGTGTSVTGELFF
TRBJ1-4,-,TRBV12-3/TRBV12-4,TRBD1,TGTGCCAGCACTAGCAGGGGGGGTACTAATGAAAAACTGTTTTTT,CASTSRGGTNEKLFF
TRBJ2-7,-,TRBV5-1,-,TGCGCCAGCAGGTGGACGAGTTCCGGGGAGCTGTACTTC,CASRWTSSGELYF
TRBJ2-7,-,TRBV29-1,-,TGCAGCTTGGGAACCCGATACGAGCAGTACTTC,CSLGTRYEQYF
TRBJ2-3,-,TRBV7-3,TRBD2,TGTGCCAGCAGCTTGCGGGGGTACACAGATACGCAGTATTTT,CASSLRGYTDTQYF
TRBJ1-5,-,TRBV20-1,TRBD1,TGCAGTGCGCGGGACAGGGCGGCTCAGCCCCAGCATTTT,CSARDRAAQPQHF
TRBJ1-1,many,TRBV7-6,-,TGTGCCAGCAGCTTATTCGGCAGCAACACTGAAGCTTTCTTT,CASSLFGSNTEAFF
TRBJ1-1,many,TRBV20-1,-,TGCAGTGCTTTCCCGGACGGGAACACTGAAGCTTTCTTT,CSAFPDGNTEAFF
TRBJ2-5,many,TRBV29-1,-,TGCAGCGTTTTAGTTGCGGGGCCAGAGACCCAGTACTTC,CSVLVAGPETQYF
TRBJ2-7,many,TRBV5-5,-,TGTGCCAGCAGCTCAGGATCGGGGTCCTCCTGGTACGAGCAGTACTTC,CASSSGSGSSWYEQYF
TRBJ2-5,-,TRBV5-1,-,TGCGCCAGCAGTCGAGGGGTGGATGGCAATCAGCCCCAGTACTTC,CASSRGVDGNQPQYF
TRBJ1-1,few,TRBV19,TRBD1,TGTGCCAGTAGTATATCGACAGGGAAAGCGTCTGAAGCTTTCTTT,CASSISTGKASEAFF
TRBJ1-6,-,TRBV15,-,TGTGCCACCAGCAGAGATCAGAGGGCAGCTTATAATTCACCCCTCCACTTT,CATSRDQRAAYNSPLHF
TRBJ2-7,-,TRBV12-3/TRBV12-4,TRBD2,TGTGCCAGCACCACATCGAGCGGGAGGGCTTACGAGCAGTACTTC,CASTTSSGRAYEQYF
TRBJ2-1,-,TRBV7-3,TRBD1,TGTGCCAGCAGCTACCGACAGGGAACCTACAATGAGCAGTTCTTC,CASSYRQGTYNEQFF
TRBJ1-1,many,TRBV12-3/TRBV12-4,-,TGTGCCAGCAGTTACAACTCGGGAAACACTGAAGCTTTCTTT,CASSYNSGNTEAFF
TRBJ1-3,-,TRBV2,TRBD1,TGTGCCATTGCCCCGGGACAGGGACTTGGAAACACCATATATTTT,CAIAPGQGLGNTIYF
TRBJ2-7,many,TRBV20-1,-,TGCAGTGCTAGAAATAGCGCCCTTCAAGGAGGGCAGTACTTC,CSARNSALQGGQYF
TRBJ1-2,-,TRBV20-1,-,TGCAGTGCTAGAGATAGTAGTGGCTATGGCTACACCTTC,CSARDSSGYGYTF
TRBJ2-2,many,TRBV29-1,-,TGCAGCGTAGGGACACTGAACACCGGGGAGCTGTTTTTT,CSVGTLNTGELFF
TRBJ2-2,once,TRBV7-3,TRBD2,TGTGCCAGCAGCCCACAAGATCTAGCGGGGCTGTTTTTT,CASSPQDLAGLFF
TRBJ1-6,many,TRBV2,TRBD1,TGTGCCAGCAGTGAAGAGGTCGGTTGGACAGGGAGATACAATTCACCCCTCCACTTT,CASSEEVGWTGRYNSPLHF
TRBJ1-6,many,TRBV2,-,TGTGCCACCGGACAGATTTCACCCCTCCACTTT,CATGQISPLHF
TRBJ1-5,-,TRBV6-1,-,TGTGCCAGCAGTTGGGACGGAGGAAGCAATCAGCCCCAGCATTTT,CASSWDGGSNQPQHF